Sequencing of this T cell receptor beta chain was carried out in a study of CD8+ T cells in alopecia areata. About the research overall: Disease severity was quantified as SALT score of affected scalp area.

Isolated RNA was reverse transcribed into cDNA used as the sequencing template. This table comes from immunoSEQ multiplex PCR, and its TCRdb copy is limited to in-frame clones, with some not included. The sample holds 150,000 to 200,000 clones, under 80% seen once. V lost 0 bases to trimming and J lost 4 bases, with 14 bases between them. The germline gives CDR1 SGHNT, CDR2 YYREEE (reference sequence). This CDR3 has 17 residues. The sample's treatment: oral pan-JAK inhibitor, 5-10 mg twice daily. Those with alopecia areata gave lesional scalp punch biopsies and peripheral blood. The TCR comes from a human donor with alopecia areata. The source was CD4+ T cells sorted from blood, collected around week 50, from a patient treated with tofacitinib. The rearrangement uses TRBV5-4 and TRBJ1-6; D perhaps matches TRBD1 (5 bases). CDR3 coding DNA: TGTGCCAGCAGCTTGGTCGCCAGGGCCCGATATAATTCACCCCTCCACTTT. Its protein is CASSLVARARYNSPLHF. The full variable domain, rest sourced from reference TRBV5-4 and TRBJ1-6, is ETGVTQSPTHLIKTRGQQVTLRCSSQSGHNTVSWYQQALGQGPQFIFQYYREEENGRGNFPPRFSGLQFPNYSSELNVNALELDDSALYLCASSLVARARYNSPLHFGNGTRLTVT.